The 9 T cell receptor beta chains listed next were all sequenced from one sample in a study of cytomegalovirus exposure and HLA in healthy donors. The PCR was carried out with 60 Vbeta primers and 13 Jbeta primers. Method: immunoSEQ multiplex PCR; TCRdb's copy keeps in-frame clones and lacks some. The profile shows around 96,000 clones, roughly three fifths of them singletons. Sample: PBMCs. The receptors were gathered from a man aged 55 to 70 in good health and CMV-seronegative.

The rearrangement uses TRBV7-2 and TRBJ2-7; 8 bases are a match to TRBD2. The CDR3 has 16 residues. With V trimmed by 1 base and J by 4 bases, 9 bases remained unmatched. The germline gives CDR1 SGHTA, CDR2 FQGNSA. The CDR3 coding sequence is TGTGCCAGCAGCTTAGATGAAGCGGGAGAATGGTACGAGCAGTACTTC. It codes for CASSLDEAGEWYEQYF.

This chain joins TRBV2 and TRBJ1-5; TRBD1 matches 9 bases. V gave up 8 bases and J gave up 6 bases; unmatched junction bases: 5. The germline V gene encodes CDR1 SNHLY and CDR2 FYNNEI. This CDR3 has 13 amino acids. The CDR3 DNA reads TGTGCCAGCGCCGGGACAGGGCTTCAGCCCCAGCATTTT. Amino acid sequence: CASAGTGLQPQHF. The full variable domain, its missing parts supplied by reference TRBV2 and TRBJ1-5, is EPEVTQTPSHQVTQMGQEVILRCVPISNHLYFYWYRQILGQKVEFLVSFYNNEISEKSEIFDDQFSVERPDGSNFTLKIRSTKLEDSAMYFCASAGTGLQPQHFGDGTRLSIL.

This clone was recorded once. The gene calls are TRBV6-4 and TRBJ1-6, with TRBD1 matching over 7 bases. The CDR3 has 17 amino acids. V lost 2 bases and J lost 12; bases outside the gene matches: 16. From germline, CDR1 is MRHNA and CDR2 SNTAGT. CDR3 loop: CASSDLYRGPLIEPLHF. The CDR3 DNA reads TGTGCCAGCAGTGACCTCTACAGGGGCCCCTTAATTGAACCCCTCCACTTT.

In DNA form, the CDR3 reads TGTGCCAGCAGTCTCGACAGCGACTCTGAGAAACTGTTTTTT. Its protein is CASSLDSDSEKLFF. The V call is TRBV14, the J call TRBJ1-4; D might be TRBD1 (5 bases). The V gene's germline CDR1 is SGHDN and CDR2 FVKESK. The CDR3 is made up of 14 amino acids. V was pared by 6 bases and J by 11 bases, with 19 bases between.

This clone has only a few counts. V gene TRBV9 combines with J gene TRBJ1-2; 8 nucleotides align to TRBD1. Unmatched junction bases numbered 10, after V lost 6 bases and J lost 3 bases. The CDR3 totals 15 residues. Germline CDR1 reads SGDLS; CDR2 reads YYNGEE. The DNA for the CDR3 is TGTGCCAGCACCCGAACGGGACAGGCCTACTATGGCTACACCTTC. Translation: CASTRTGQAYYGYTF.

The chain is built from TRBV28 and TRBJ1-1; 8 nucleotides agree with TRBD1. The CDR3 has 14 amino acids. V shed 6 bases and J 4 bases; nucleotides not matched to a gene: 7. The germline V gene has CDR1 MDHEN and CDR2 SYDVKM. The CDR3 DNA reads as TGTGCCAGCAGGCTGACAGGGGCGGGCACTGAAGCTTTCTTT. Translating gives CASRLTGAGTEAFF.

The CDR3 DNA is TGTGCCAGCAGCTTGATTCCCCGGGGGGCCTCTAACTATGGCTACACCTTC. This gives the protein CASSLIPRGASNYGYTF. The V gene is TRBV5-5, the J gene TRBJ1-2, with a weak D call TRBD1 (6 bases). Germline CDR1 is SGHKS and CDR2 is YYEKEE (reference sequence). This CDR3 region has 17 residues. Trimming took off 1 base at V and 0 bases at J, with 16 bases between the two ends. The full variable domain, rest sourced from reference TRBV5-5 and TRBJ1-2, is DAGVTQSPTHLIKTRGQQVTLRCSPISGHKSVSWYQQVLGQGPQFIFQYYEKEERGRGNFPDRFSARQFPNYSSELNVNALLLGDSALYLCASSLIPRGASNYGYTFGSGTRLTVV.

The rearrangement links TRBV5-1 to TRBJ1-1; the D gene is possibly TRBD1 (6 bases). Germline V gene data show CDR1 as SGHRS and CDR2 as YFSETQ. Trimming stripped 4 bases from V and 0 bases from J, with 13 bases between. The CDR3 consists of 15 residues. As DNA, the CDR3 is TGCGCCAGCAGCCCCCGGACAGACATGAACACTGAAGCTTTCTTT. This gives the protein CASSPRTDMNTEAFF.

This clone was seen a handful of times. The rearrangement links TRBV4-1 to TRBJ2-1; D is unclear. Trimming took 0 bases from V and 12 from J, leaving 6 bases between them. This CDR3 has 11 residues. The germline gives CDR1 MGHRA, CDR2 YSYEKL. The CDR3 DNA sequence: TGCGCCAGCAGCCAAGAAACTGTGCAGTTCTTC. Translating it yields CASSQETVQFF.